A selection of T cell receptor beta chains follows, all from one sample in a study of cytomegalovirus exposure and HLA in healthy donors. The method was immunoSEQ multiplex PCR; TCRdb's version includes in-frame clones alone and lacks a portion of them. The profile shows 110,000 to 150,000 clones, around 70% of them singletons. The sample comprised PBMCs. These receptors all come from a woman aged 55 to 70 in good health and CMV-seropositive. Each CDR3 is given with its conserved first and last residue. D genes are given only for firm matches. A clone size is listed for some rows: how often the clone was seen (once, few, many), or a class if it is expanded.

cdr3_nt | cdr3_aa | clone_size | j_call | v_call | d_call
TGTGCCAGCAGCTTAGTGGGGCAGGGCCCCTACGAGCAGTACTTC | CASSLVGQGPYEQYF | . | TRBJ2-7 | TRBV7-2 | .
TGTGCCAGCAGCTCGGTAGCCGAGAGCCGCTATGGCTACACCTTC | CASSSVAESRYGYTF | . | TRBJ1-2 | TRBV11-2 | .
TGTGCCACCAGCAGGGAATCCGGGACAGCGAACACTGAAGCTTTCTTT | CATSRESGTANTEAFF | . | TRBJ1-1 | TRBV15 | TRBD1
TGTGCCAGCAGTCCCTCCAGGGGGGAATACGAGCAGTACTTC | CASSPSRGEYEQYF | . | TRBJ2-7 | TRBV2 | .
TGTGCCAGCAGTTCTGCAACAGCTTATAGCAATCAGCCCCAGCATTTT | CASSSATAYSNQPQHF | few | TRBJ1-5 | TRBV27 | .
TGTGCCAGCAGTTACGGGAGTAGTAGGAGCAATCAGCCCCAGCATTTT | CASSYGSSRSNQPQHF | . | TRBJ1-5 | TRBV6-6 | .
TGTGCCAGCAGTTTCGCGGGAGGGCCCTACAATGAGCAGTTCTTC | CASSFAGGPYNEQFF | . | TRBJ2-1 | TRBV28 | TRBD2
TGTGCCAGCAGCTGGACGACTAGCTTGGACACCGGGGAGCTGTTTTTT | CASSWTTSLDTGELFF | . | TRBJ2-2 | TRBV5-4 | TRBD2
TGTGCCAGCAGCACCGCAGGATTGAGAGATGAGCAGTTCTTC | CASSTAGLRDEQFF | . | TRBJ2-1 | TRBV7-3 | .
TGTGCCAGTCGGCGAGGCTACAATGAGCAGTTCTTC | CASRRGYNEQFF | . | TRBJ2-1 | TRBV28 | .
TGTGCCAGCAGGGGGGCAGCGGGAGAGAAAAATGAGCAGTTCTTC | CASRGAAGEKNEQFF | . | TRBJ2-1 | TRBV6-1 | TRBD2
TGTGCCAGCAGTTTGGCTGACAGAATTGGGGCTGAAGCTTTCTTT | CASSLADRIGAEAFF | . | TRBJ1-1 | TRBV28 | .
TGCGCCAGCAGCCCCGGACTAGCGGGAGTACAGACCCAGTACTTC | CASSPGLAGVQTQYF | . | TRBJ2-5 | TRBV5-1 | TRBD2
TGCAGCGTTGAAGGCCCGGACAGGGGATATGGCTACACCTTC | CSVEGPDRGYGYTF | . | TRBJ1-2 | TRBV29-1 | TRBD1
TGTGCCAGCAGTGACGGGACAGGGGAAGGGGAAAAACTGTTTTTT | CASSDGTGEGEKLFF | . | TRBJ1-4 | TRBV25-1 | TRBD1
TGTGCCATCAGCCCCCGGCGGGAGGACACCATATATTTT | CAISPRREDTIYF | . | TRBJ1-3 | TRBV10-3 | .
TGTGCCAGCAGCTTAGCGCGTGAGTACAATGAGCAGTTCTTC | CASSLAREYNEQFF | . | TRBJ2-1 | TRBV7-8 | .
TGTGCCAGCAGTTTAGGGACAGCCTTCAATCAGCCCCAGCATTTT | CASSLGTAFNQPQHF | . | TRBJ1-5 | TRBV28 | TRBD1
TGTGCCAGCAGCTCTAAGACTAGCGGGAGGGCCTACGAGCAGTACTTC | CASSSKTSGRAYEQYF | . | TRBJ2-7 | TRBV28 | TRBD2
TGTGCCATCAGTGAGGCGGGACTAGCGGGAGTAAGCACCGGGGAGCTGTTTTTT | CAISEAGLAGVSTGELFF | . | TRBJ2-2 | TRBV10-3 | TRBD2
TGCAGCGTGACAGGGGGAGGTGAGCAGTTCTTC | CSVTGGGEQFF | . | TRBJ2-1 | TRBV29-1 | TRBD1
TGTGCCAGTACCCCGGGGGGCAACTCCTACGAGCAGTACTTC | CASTPGGNSYEQYF | . | TRBJ2-7 | TRBV19 | .
TGTGCCAGCAGTTTATCTACGGTGTCTTTCTTT | CASSLSTVSFF | . | TRBJ1-1 | TRBV28 | .
TGTGCCAGTCGACGGGGGGAAGAGACCCAGTACTTC | CASRRGEETQYF | . | TRBJ2-5 | TRBV6-5 | TRBD2
TGCGCCAGCAGCTTGGAAGCGGGAGCCCCCTACGAGCAGTACTTC | CASSLEAGAPYEQYF | . | TRBJ2-7 | TRBV5-1 | TRBD2
TGCAGCGTCCCCCTAGGGGTCAACACTGAAGCTTTCTTT | CSVPLGVNTEAFF | . | TRBJ1-1 | TRBV29-1 | .
TGTGCCAGCAGTGAATTATCCTACGAGCAGTACTTC | CASSELSYEQYF | . | TRBJ2-7 | TRBV6-1 | .
TGTGCCAGCGTGCCACCCCCGGGGGGCCACAATGAGCAGTTCTTC | CASVPPPGGHNEQFF | . | TRBJ2-1 | TRBV28 | .
TGTGCCAGCAAAACTCGAAGCAATCAGCCCCAGCATTTT | CASKTRSNQPQHF | once | TRBJ1-5 | TRBV28 | .
TGTGCCAGCAGCCCGGGACAGGGCAAGGCTGATTCACCCCTCCACTTT | CASSPGQGKADSPLHF | . | TRBJ1-6 | TRBV5-6 | TRBD1
TGTGCCAGCAGTGAAGGGACTAGCAAGTACGAGCAGTACTTC | CASSEGTSKYEQYF | once | TRBJ2-7 | TRBV6-1 | TRBD2
TGTGCCAGCAGCCTCCAGCGGGAGGATGGGTACGAGCAGTACTTC | CASSLQREDGYEQYF | . | TRBJ2-7 | TRBV4-2 | TRBD2
TGTGCCAGCAGGAGAAGCGGGAGAGGCTACGAGCAGTACTTC | CASRRSGRGYEQYF | . | TRBJ2-7 | TRBV6-1 | TRBD2
TGTGCCAGCAGCCAGGGACTAGCGGGGACCTACGAGCAGTACTTC | CASSQGLAGTYEQYF | . | TRBJ2-7 | TRBV27 | TRBD2
TGTGCCAGTAGTATATCATCAGGGGGTGAATTCGAGCAGTATTTC | CASSISSGGEFEQYF | . | TRBJ2-7 | TRBV19 | TRBD1
TGTGCCAGCAGTGCCTACAGGCTCTCTAATGAAAAACTGTTTTTT | CASSAYRLSNEKLFF | . | TRBJ1-4 | TRBV28 | .
TGTGCCAGCAGCTTGGAGGGAGGGACTGAAGCTTTCTTT | CASSLEGGTEAFF | . | TRBJ1-1 | TRBV5-8 | .
TGTGCCAGCACCCAAGCGGGAGCGGGGGAGACCCAGTACTTC | CASTQAGAGETQYF | . | TRBJ2-5 | TRBV5-4 | TRBD2
TGTGCCAGCAGCCCCGGGACAGGGGCCCAGCCCCAGCATTTT | CASSPGTGAQPQHF | few | TRBJ1-5 | TRBV11-2 | TRBD1
TGTGCCAGCAGTGAACTTGGGACAGGCCTTATCGTCAATCAGCCCCAGCATTTT | CASSELGTGLIVNQPQHF | . | TRBJ1-5 | TRBV6-1 | TRBD1
TGTGCCAGCAGTAGGTCGGGGAATACGGGAGATACGCAGTATTTT | CASSRSGNTGDTQYF | . | TRBJ2-3 | TRBV9 | .
TGTGCCAGCAGTCCGCCCTTTAGCTCCTACAATGAGCAGTTCTTC | CASSPPFSSYNEQFF | . | TRBJ2-1 | TRBV6-1 | .
TGTGCCAGCAGCTTAACCGCGGCGCCAGGGGCCGAGCAGTACTTC | CASSLTAAPGAEQYF | . | TRBJ2-7 | TRBV11-2 | .
TGTGCCATCAGGGCCGGGACTAGCGGGAGGGGTGCCTACAATGAGCAGTTCTTC | CAIRAGTSGRGAYNEQFF | . | TRBJ2-1 | TRBV10-3 | TRBD2
TGTGCCAGCTCACCACAGGGGGCCAGTCCCTACGAGCAGTACTTC | CASSPQGASPYEQYF | . | TRBJ2-7 | TRBV18 | TRBD1
TGCGCCAGCAGCCTTCAACAGGCAACTAATGAAAAACTGTTTTTT | CASSLQQATNEKLFF | . | TRBJ1-4 | TRBV4-1 | .
TGTGCCCTACGGCTAGCGGGAGTATCCTACAATGAGCAGTTCTTC | CALRLAGVSYNEQFF | . | TRBJ2-1 | TRBV30 | TRBD2
TGTGCCAGCAGTTCCAATTTCGGAGGGCCGGACACTGAAGCTTTCTTT | CASSSNFGGPDTEAFF | . | TRBJ1-1 | TRBV27 | .
TGTGCCAGCAGTGAACTCTGGGGCGTGGGATTGAACACTGAAGCTTTCTTT | CASSELWGVGLNTEAFF | . | TRBJ1-1 | TRBV6-1 | .
TGCGCCAGCAGCTTCGGGGATAGGAACACTGAAGCTTTCTTT | CASSFGDRNTEAFF | few | TRBJ1-1 | TRBV5-1 | .
TGTGCCAGCAGCCAGAGACTAGCGGGAGTTAGAAATACGCAGTATTTT | CASSQRLAGVRNTQYF | . | TRBJ2-3 | TRBV5-6 | TRBD2
TGCGCCAGCAGCCTCGGACAGGGGGCTGACATTCAGTACTTC | CASSLGQGADIQYF | . | TRBJ2-4 | TRBV5-1 | TRBD1
TGTGCCAGCAGTGTGAAGCGTGACAGGGGGCGTTTAAGCTATGGCTACACCTTC | CASSVKRDRGRLSYGYTF | . | TRBJ1-2 | TRBV2 | TRBD1